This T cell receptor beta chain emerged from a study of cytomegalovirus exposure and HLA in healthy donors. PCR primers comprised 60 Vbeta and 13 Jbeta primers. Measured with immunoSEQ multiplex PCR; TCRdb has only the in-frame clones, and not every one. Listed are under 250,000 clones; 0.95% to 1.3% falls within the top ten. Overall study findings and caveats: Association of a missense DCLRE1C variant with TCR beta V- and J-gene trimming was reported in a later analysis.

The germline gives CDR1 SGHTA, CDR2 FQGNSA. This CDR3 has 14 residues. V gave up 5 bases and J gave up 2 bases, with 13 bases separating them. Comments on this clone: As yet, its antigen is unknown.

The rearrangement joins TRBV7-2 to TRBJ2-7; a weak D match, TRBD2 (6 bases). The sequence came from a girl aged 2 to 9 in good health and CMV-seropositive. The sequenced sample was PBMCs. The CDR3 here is CASSPAGSPYEQYF. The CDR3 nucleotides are TGTGCCAGCAGCCCCGCCGGGAGCCCCTACGAGCAGTACTTC.